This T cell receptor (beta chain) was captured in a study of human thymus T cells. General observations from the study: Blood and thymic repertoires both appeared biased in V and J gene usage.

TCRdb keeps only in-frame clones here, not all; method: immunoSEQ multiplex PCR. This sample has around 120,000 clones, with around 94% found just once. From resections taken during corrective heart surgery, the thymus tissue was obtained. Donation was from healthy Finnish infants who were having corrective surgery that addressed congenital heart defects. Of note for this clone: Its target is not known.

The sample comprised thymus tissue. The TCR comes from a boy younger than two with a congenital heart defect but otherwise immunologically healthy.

The CDR3 coding sequence is TGTGCCAGTAGTATGGGGGGCACTGAAGCTTTCTTT. Translation: CASSMGGTEAFF. The chain has TRBV19 and TRBJ1-1; the D gene is possibly TRBD1 (5 bases). Trimming stripped 3 bases from V and 4 bases from J, with 6 bases between. The CDR3 loop spans 12 amino acids. CDR1 is LNHDA and CDR2 is SQIVND in the germline V gene (reference sequence). Drawing the rest from reference TRBV19 and TRBJ1-1, the complete variable domain is DGGITQSPKYLFRKEGQNVTLSCEQNLNHDAMYWYRQDPGQGLRLIYYSQIVNDFQKGDIAEGYSVSREKKESFPLTVTSAQKNPTAFYLCASSMGGTEAFFGQGTRLTVV.